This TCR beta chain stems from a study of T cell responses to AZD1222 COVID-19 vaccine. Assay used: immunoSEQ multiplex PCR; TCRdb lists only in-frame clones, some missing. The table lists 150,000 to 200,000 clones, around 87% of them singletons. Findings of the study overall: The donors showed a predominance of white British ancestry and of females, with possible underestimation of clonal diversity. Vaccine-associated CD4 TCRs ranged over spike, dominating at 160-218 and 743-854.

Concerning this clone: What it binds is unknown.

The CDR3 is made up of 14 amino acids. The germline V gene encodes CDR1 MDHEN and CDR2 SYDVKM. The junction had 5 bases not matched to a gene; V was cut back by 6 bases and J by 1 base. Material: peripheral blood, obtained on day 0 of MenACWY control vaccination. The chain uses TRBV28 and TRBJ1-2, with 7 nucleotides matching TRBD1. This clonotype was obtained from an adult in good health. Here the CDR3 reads CASRRDRLNYGYTF. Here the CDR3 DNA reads TGTGCCAGCAGGCGGGACAGACTTAACTATGGCTACACCTTC.